Listed here are 27 T cell receptor beta chains from one sample, sequenced in a study of blood T cell repertoires in COVID-19. Repertoires were generated with immunoSEQ multiplex PCR, while TCRdb's copy carries only in-frame clones and drops some. The sample yields hundreds of thousands of clones, under 90% seen once. Source material: peripheral blood. These receptors all stem from a woman between 40 and 50 years old with active or convalescent COVID-19.

CDR3 sequence (DNA): TGCGCCAGCAGCTTATTGCAGCAGGCGAACACTGAAGCTTTCTTT. This encodes CASSLLQQANTEAFF. The chain combines TRBV5-1 with TRBJ1-1, with D unresolved. V was trimmed by 2 bases and J by 1 base, leaving 12 bases between them. Germline assignment: CDR1 SGHRS and CDR2 YFSETQ. The CDR3 sequence is 15 residues long.

This chain uses TRBV6-5 with TRBJ1-2, with TRBD1 as a possible D gene (5 bases). The germline V and J ends were trimmed by 7 bases and 4 bases, with 10 bases remaining between them. This CDR3 comprises 12 residues. The germline V gene has CDR1 MNHEY and CDR2 SVGAGI. This CDR3 reads CASNRQPYGYTF. The CDR3, as DNA: TGTGCCAGCAACAGACAGCCCTATGGCTACACCTTC.

V and J are TRBV6-2 or TRBV6-3 and TRBJ2-2; D gene unclear. The V end lost 2 bases, the J end lost 3 bases, and 10 bases lay between the germline ends. This CDR3 region has 15 residues. Germline V lookup: CDR1 MNHEY, CDR2 SVGEGT. The CDR3 reads CASSYARPHTGELFF. The CDR3 coding sequence is TGTGCCAGCAGTTACGCCAGGCCTCACACCGGGGAGCTGTTTTTT.

The chain combines TRBV19 with TRBJ1-3; no definite D call. In germline, CDR1 is LNHDA, CDR2 SQIVND (reference sequence). V was cut by 4 bases and J by 2 bases, with 12 bases left in between. The CDR3 covers 15 residues. The CDR3 is CASSNPDITGNTIYF. The CDR3 DNA is TGTGCCAGTAGTAACCCAGACATTACTGGAAACACCATATATTTT.

This clone has more than one count but fewer than ten. This CDR3 reads CASSGTGKGNTEAFF. As DNA, the CDR3 is TGTGCCAGCAGCGGGACAGGGAAGGGGAACACTGAAGCTTTCTTT. The J gene is TRBJ1-1, the V gene TRBV4-2, with 9 positions matching TRBD1. The germline V gene has CDR1 LGHNA and CDR2 YNFKEQ. This CDR3 spans 15 amino acids. The ends lost 5 bases at V and 1 base at J; junction bases unmatched: 5.

The rearrangement links TRBV11-2 to TRBJ2-1, with 12 bases matching TRBD2. Per the germline V gene, CDR1 is SGHAT and CDR2 is FQNNGV. The trim removed 5 bases at V and 4 bases at J, leaving 12 bases unmatched. The length of the CDR3 is 18 residues. The CDR3 coding sequence is TGTGCCAGCAGCCCCCTAGCGGGAGGGCAGTGGGGGTACAATGAGCAGTTCTTC. Protein sequence: CASSPLAGGQWGYNEQFF.

The CDR3 nucleotides read TGTGCCAGCAGCTTGTCCCTAGCGGAGCAAGAGACCCAGTACTTC. Translating it yields CASSLSLAEQETQYF. The gene calls are TRBV5-4 and TRBJ2-5, with 7 bases fitting TRBD2. Germline V lookup: CDR1 SGHNT, CDR2 YYREEE (reference sequence). V dropped 1 base and J dropped 2; count of bases not matched to a gene: 5. This CDR3 comprises 15 residues. Combining the CDR3 with reference TRBV5-4 and TRBJ2-5 gives the whole variable domain ETGVTQSPTHLIKTRGQQVTLRCSSQSGHNTVSWYQQALGQGPQFIFQYYREEENGRGNFPPRFSGLQFPNYSSELNVNALELDDSALYLCASSLSLAEQETQYFGPGTRLLVL.

The chain has TRBV28 and TRBJ1-3; weak D call: TRBD1 (5 bases). CDR3 length: 17 residues. In germline, CDR1 is MDHEN, CDR2 SYDVKM. Trimming took 3 bases from V and 0 from J, leaving 15 bases between them. The chain's CDR3 is CASSFVRGTSSGNTIYF. In DNA, the CDR3 is TGTGCCAGCAGTTTTGTTCGGGGGACGAGCTCTGGAAACACCATATATTTT.

The rearrangement uses TRBV25-1 and TRBJ1-2; D uncertain. V was pared by 4 bases and J by 0 bases, with 9 bases between. CDR1 MGHDK and CDR2 SYGVNS come from the germline V gene. The CDR3 length is 14 residues. For the CDR3, the DNA is TGTGCCAGCAGTGTGATACAAGCTAACTATGGCTACACCTTC. Protein sequence: CASSVIQANYGYTF.

V usage is TRBV5-5 and J usage is TRBJ1-5; 9 bases are shared with TRBD1. V lost 2 bases, J lost 4 bases, and 4 bases stayed unmatched. Germline V gene data show CDR1 as SGHKS and CDR2 as YYEKEE (reference sequence). CDR3 size: 15 residues. Here the CDR3 DNA reads TGTGCCAGCAGCTTTGAAGGACAGGGGAATCAGCCCCAGCATTTT. This codes for CASSFEGQGNQPQHF.

This clone has a handful of counts. The same CDR3 can be traced to other DNA sequences in this sample. The rearrangement links TRBV12-3 or TRBV12-4 to TRBJ1-2, with D possibly TRBD1 on 6 matching bases. The CDR3 extends over 13 amino acids. Between the trimmed V and J ends, which lost 6 bases and 2 bases, there was a span of 10 bases. The CDR3 here is CASSRTANYGYTF. For the CDR3, the DNA is TGTGCCAGCAGCCGGACAGCAAACTATGGCTACACCTTC.

This clone was observed a handful of times. V gene TRBV5-1 combines with J gene TRBJ1-2; possibly TRBD1 for D (5 bases). With 4 bases removed from V and 4 bases from J, the gap between germline ends came to 17 bases. CDR3 length equals 15 residues. Germline lookup yields CDR1 SGHRS and CDR2 YFSETQ. The CDR3 DNA follows: TGCGCCAGCAGCCCTGAGCAGGGAAGTATCTATGGCTACACCTTC. It is translated as CASSPEQGSIYGYTF. The entire variable domain, with the rest obtained from reference TRBV5-1 and TRBJ1-2, is as follows: KAGVTQTPRYLIKTRGQQVTLSCSPISGHRSVSWYQQTPGQGLQFLFEYFSETQRNKGNFPGRFSGRQFSNSRSEMNVSTLELGDSALYLCASSPEQGSIYGYTFGSGTRLTVV.

The gene calls are TRBV2 and TRBJ1-1, with 9 bases fitting TRBD1. The trim removed 5 bases at V and 12 bases at J, leaving 7 bases unmatched. Germline values: CDR1 SNHLY, CDR2 FYNNEI. CDR3 length equals 12 residues. The CDR3 region is CASSIGQGQTFF. The CDR3 nucleotides read TGTGCCAGCAGTATAGGACAGGGGCAGACTTTCTTT.

The chain carries TRBV6-2 or TRBV6-3 and TRBJ2-1; 12 bases agree with TRBD2. Trimming at V came to 6 bases and at J to 0 bases, leaving 6 bases not matched to a gene. CDR1 MNHEY and CDR2 SVGEGT come from the germline V gene. This CDR3 has 17 amino acids. This CDR3 reads CASSSGLAGSSYNEQFF. CDR3 bases: TGTGCCAGCAGCTCGGGACTAGCGGGCAGCTCCTACAATGAGCAGTTCTTC.

This chain uses TRBV5-1 with TRBJ1-1; no reliable D call. CDR1 is SGHRS, CDR2 YFSETQ, per germline. The CDR3 extends over 14 amino acids. Trimming took off 0 bases at V and 1 base at J, with 7 bases between the two ends. The CDR3 region has the DNA TGCGCCAGCAGCTTGGATCGGGGGAACACTGAAGCTTTCTTT. Translating it yields CASSLDRGNTEAFF.

This clone was detected only a few times. The V and J genes are TRBV12-3 or TRBV12-4 and TRBJ1-5; D may be TRBD1 (5 bases). The CDR3 length is 13 residues. The V end was cut by 5 bases, the J end by 3 bases, with 8 bases between. The CDR3 sequence is CASSQGYNQPQHF. The CDR3 bases are TGTGCCAGCAGTCAGGGCTACAATCAGCCCCAGCATTTT.

The chain is built from TRBV24-1 and TRBJ2-3, with 10 positions matching TRBD2. CDR1 is KGHDR and CDR2 is SFDVKD in the germline V gene. The CDR3 covers 16 residues. V lost 4 bases to trimming and J lost 4 bases; unmatched junction nucleotides: 7. CDR3 loop: CATSDVSGGEADTQYF. CDR3 nucleotides: TGTGCCACCAGTGACGTAAGCGGGGGGGAGGCAGATACGCAGTATTTT.

The chain joins TRBV6-6 to TRBJ2-1; TRBD2 agrees at 9 bases. The CDR3 contains 16 residues. The junction had 4 bases not matched to a gene; V was cut back by 2 bases and J by 2 bases. Looked up from germline, CDR1 is MNHNY and CDR2 is SVGAGI (reference sequence). CDR3 nucleotide sequence: TGTGCCAGCAGTTACCGAGCGGGAGGACCCTACAATGAGCAGTTCTTC. This codes for CASSYRAGGPYNEQFF.

This clone was counted only a few times. The genes are TRBV18 and TRBJ1-4; unclear D gene. V was cut by 6 bases and J by 0 bases, with 8 bases left in between. Germline lookup yields CDR1 KGHSH and CDR2 LQKENI. This CDR3 region has 14 residues. CDR3 sequence reads: CASSPETTNEKLFF. In nucleotides, the CDR3 is TGTGCCAGCTCCCCCGAGACAACTAATGAAAAACTGTTTTTT. Together with reference TRBV18 and TRBJ1-4, the CDR3 gives the full variable domain: NAGVMQNPRHLVRRRGQEARLRCSPMKGHSHVYWYRQLPEEGLKFMVYLQKENIIDESGMPKERFSAEFPKEGPSILRIQQVVRGDSAAYFCASSPETTNEKLFFGSGTQLSVL.

This chain links TRBV24-1 with TRBJ1-1; 7 nucleotides agree with TRBD1. Germline V gene lookup returns CDR1 KGHDR and CDR2 SFDVKD. CDR3 length: 15 residues. After removal of 4 bases from V and 1 base from J, the junction contained 5 bases not matched to a gene. The CDR3 spells CATSEGGQENTEAFF. As DNA, the CDR3 is TGTGCCACCAGTGAGGGCGGACAGGAGAACACTGAAGCTTTCTTT.

The V call is TRBV13, the J call TRBJ2-5; D possibly corresponds to TRBD1 (8 bases). The CDR3 totals 15 residues. Germline V gives CDR1 PRHDT, CDR2 FYEKMQ (reference sequence). V was clipped by 5 bases and J by 4 bases, with 17 bases between them. CDR3 region: CASSDTQGEGETQYF. For the CDR3, the DNA is TGTGCCAGCAGCGACACACAGGGGGAGGGAGAGACCCAGTACTTC.

Written as DNA, the CDR3 is TGTGCCACCAGCTCTTTTGGGGACAGGAGTGGCTACACCTTC. Protein sequence: CATSSFGDRSGYTF. The gene calls are TRBV15 and TRBJ1-2; 8 nucleotides line up with TRBD1. The germline CDR1 and CDR2 sequences are LNHNV and YYDKDF (reference sequence). The CDR3 extends over 14 amino acids. Trimming removed 5 bases from V and 7 bases from J; junction bases left unmatched: 9.

This chain uses TRBV19 with TRBJ2-3; TRBD2 agrees at 13 bases. Germline lookup yields CDR1 LNHDA and CDR2 SQIVND (reference sequence). CDR3 length: 17 amino acids. V shed 6 bases and J 2 bases; nucleotides not matched to a gene: 8. CDR3 in amino acids: CASRPPGTSGNTDTQYF. The DNA of the CDR3 is TGTGCCAGTAGGCCCCCCGGGACTAGCGGGAACACAGATACGCAGTATTTT.

The chain uses TRBV19 and TRBJ2-6; TRBD1 matches 10 bases. This CDR3 has 18 residues. CDR1 is LNHDA, CDR2 SQIVND, per germline (reference sequence). V trimming: 3 bases; J trimming: 0 bases; junction bases outside the gene matches: 5. CDR3 loop: CASSIRGTGASGANVLTF. As DNA, the CDR3 is TGTGCCAGTAGTATTAGGGGGACAGGGGCCTCTGGGGCCAACGTCCTGACTTTC.

The chain joins TRBV10-3 to TRBJ2-1; TRBD2 matches at 11 bases. This CDR3 is built from 14 residues. Per germline, CDR1 ENHRY and CDR2 SYGVKD. V lost 6 bases to trimming and J lost 6 bases; unmatched junction nucleotides: 4. CDR3 DNA sequence: TGTGCCATCAGCCGGGGACTAGCGGCCAATGAGCAGTTCTTC. This codes for CAISRGLAANEQFF.

This chain links TRBV28 with TRBJ1-5; D remains unclear. Per the germline V gene, CDR1 is MDHEN and CDR2 is SYDVKM. Trimming left V 9 bases short and J 0 bases short, with 6 bases between. The length of the CDR3 is 12 residues. CDR3 protein: CASFSSNQPQHF. The CDR3 bases are TGTGCCAGTTTTAGTAGCAATCAGCCCCAGCATTTT.

V and J are TRBV6-5 and TRBJ2-7; TRBD2 agrees at 7 bases. The junction had 11 bases not matched to a gene; V was cut back by 7 bases and J by 2 bases. Germline V gene lookup returns CDR1 MNHEY and CDR2 SVGAGI. The CDR3 length is 15 residues. The CDR3 sequence: CASILARRHAYEQYF. CDR3 sequence (DNA): TGTGCCAGCATACTAGCGAGAAGGCACGCCTACGAGCAGTACTTC.